These 28 T cell receptor beta chains were all obtained from the same sample, sequenced in a study of T cell responses to AZD1222 COVID-19 vaccine. The repertoire was sequenced with immunoSEQ multiplex PCR; TCRdb's copy has only in-frame clones and lacks some. The sample includes around 180,000 clones, 90% to 95% of them seen just once. The sequenced sample was peripheral blood, obtained 28 days after the second AZD1222 dose. The receptors come from an adult who received the AZD1222 COVID-19 vaccine.

This chain connects TRBV7-6 to TRBJ1-3, with a weak D call TRBD1 (5 bases). CDR3 length: 17 residues. The ends were cut back, 4 bases at V and 0 bases at J, with 16 bases in the middle. Germline V gives CDR1 SGHVS, CDR2 FNYEAQ. Written as DNA, the CDR3 is TGTGCCAGCAGCTCCCGCGGCAGGGCGGGCTCTGGAAACACCATATATTTT. It codes for CASSSRGRAGSGNTIYF. Supplemented by reference TRBV7-6 and TRBJ1-3, the full variable domain reads GAGVSQSPRYKVTKRGQDVALRCDPISGHVSLYWYRQALGQGPEFLTYFNYEAQQDKSGLPNDRFSAERPEGSISTLTIQRTEQRDSAMYRCASSSRGRAGSGNTIYFGEGSWLTVV.

The gene calls are TRBV30 and TRBJ1-5; D uncertain. Trimming removed 2 bases at V and 7 bases at J, with 12 bases between. The CDR3 spans 13 residues. Germline V gene data show CDR1 as GTSNPN and CDR2 as SVGIG (reference sequence). CDR3: CAWSPTPGQPQHF. DNA of the CDR3: TGTGCCTGGAGTCCGACTCCTGGGCAGCCCCAGCATTTT.

The CDR3 sequence: CASRWGRGAATNEKLFF. The CDR3 nucleotides read TGTGCCAGCAGATGGGGTCGGGGGGCAGCAACTAATGAAAAACTGTTTTTT. The V gene is TRBV11-2, the J gene TRBJ1-4, with D possibly TRBD1 on 6 matching bases. Trimming pared 6 bases from V and 0 bases from J, leaving 17 bases between. Germline CDR1 is SGHAT and CDR2 is FQNNGV. The CDR3 loop spans 17 amino acids.

The V call is TRBV12-5, the J call TRBJ1-2; D call uncertain. The V end lost 1 base, the J end lost 4 bases, and 13 bases lay between the germline ends. The CDR3 consists of 15 residues. CDR1 and CDR2 from the germline V gene are LGHNT and FRNRAP. The CDR3 nucleotides read TGTGCTAGTGGTTTGGGACTGGGCGGATTCTATGGCTACACCTTC. Protein sequence: CASGLGLGGFYGYTF.

The chain is built from TRBV7-3 and TRBJ2-5; D is perhaps TRBD2 (5 bases). CDR3 length: 14 residues. CDR1 and CDR2 from the germline V gene are SGHTA and FQGTGA. V lost 2 bases and J 1 base, leaving 8 bases between the germline ends. This chain's CDR3 is CASSLGGAQETQYF. For the CDR3, the DNA is TGTGCCAGCAGCTTAGGAGGAGCCCAAGAGACCCAGTACTTC.

The CDR3 spells CASSLPGRGEQYF. CDR3 nucleotides: TGTGCCAGCAGCCTTCCGGGCCGGGGAGAGCAGTACTTC. The chain has TRBV27 and TRBJ2-7, with D possibly being TRBD2 (5 bases). Germline V gene data show CDR1 as MNHEY and CDR2 as SMNVEV (reference sequence). V shed 6 bases and J shed 7 bases, with 16 bases lying between them. The CDR3 covers 13 residues.

Here the CDR3 DNA reads TGTGCCAGTACAGCGTGGGGGCTCCGGCAGCCCCAGCATTTT. Its translation is CASTAWGLRQPQHF. V and J are TRBV2 and TRBJ1-5, with D maybe TRBD1 (6 bases). From germline, CDR1 is SNHLY and CDR2 FYNNEI. Trimming left V 9 bases short and J 7 bases short, with 19 bases between. CDR3 size: 14 residues. The entire variable domain, with the rest obtained from reference TRBV2 and TRBJ1-5, is as follows: EPEVTQTPSHQVTQMGQEVILRCVPISNHLYFYWYRQILGQKVEFLVSFYNNEISEKSEIFDDQFSVERPDGSNFTLKIRSTKLEDSAMYFCASTAWGLRQPQHFGDGTRLSIL.

This chain connects TRBV28 to TRBJ2-1; TRBD2 matches at 7 bases. The ends lost 3 bases at V and 5 bases at J; junction bases unmatched: 13. The CDR3 has 17 residues. The germline V gene encodes CDR1 MDHEN and CDR2 SYDVKM. The CDR3 bases are TGTGCCAGCAGTTTGCCCGAACTGGCGGGGGTGAACAATGAGCAGTTCTTC. As protein: CASSLPELAGVNNEQFF.

This rearrangement joins TRBV12-3 or TRBV12-4 to TRBJ2-5; D might be TRBD1 (6 bases). The CDR3 runs to 13 residues. With 7 bases removed from V and 5 bases from J, the gap between germline ends came to 14 bases. DNA for the CDR3: TGTGCCAGCAAACCAGGGCAGGGGGAGACCCAGTACTTC. Its translation is CASKPGQGETQYF.

This chain joins TRBV7-8 and TRBJ1-1; TRBD1 might be the D (5 bases). The CDR3 consists of 14 residues. Germline CDR1 SGHVS, CDR2 FQNEAQ. V was pared by 5 bases and J by 3 bases, with 13 bases between. DNA for the CDR3: TGTGCCAGCAGCCCATTTGCGGGGGACACTGAAGCTTTCTTT. Translating gives CASSPFAGDTEAFF.

The chain is built from TRBV18 and TRBJ2-1; D possibly corresponds to TRBD2 (5 bases). V was cut by 3 bases and J by 9 bases, with 9 bases left in between. Germline CDR1 is KGHSH and CDR2 is LQKENI. CDR3 length: 12 amino acids. CDR3 residues: CASSPQAGEQFF. CDR3 bases: TGTGCCAGCTCACCTCAGGCGGGTGAGCAGTTCTTC. The full variable domain, completed using reference TRBV18 and TRBJ2-1, is NAGVMQNPRHLVRRRGQEARLRCSPMKGHSHVYWYRQLPEEGLKFMVYLQKENIIDESGMPKERFSAEFPKEGPSILRIQQVVRGDSAAYFCASSPQAGEQFFGPGTRLTVL.

The V and J genes are TRBV2 and TRBJ1-2; D is uncertain. V shed 0 bases and J shed 4 bases, with 15 bases lying between them. The CDR3 runs 16 residues. Germline V gene lookup returns CDR1 SNHLY and CDR2 FYNNEI. The CDR3 here is CASSEARREILYGYTF. In nucleotides, the CDR3 is TGTGCCAGCAGTGAAGCGAGGAGGGAAATCCTCTATGGCTACACCTTC.

The chain recombines TRBV9 with TRBJ1-2, with D perhaps TRBD1 (6 bases). Trimming removed 3 bases at V and 3 bases at J, with 21 bases between. Germline-derived CDR1 and CDR2 are SGDLS and YYNGEE. CDR3 length equals 17 residues. As DNA, the CDR3 is TGTGCCAGCAGCGAAATCCTCGAAGGGGGGGTGGACTATGGCTACACCTTC. Encoded protein: CASSEILEGGVDYGYTF.

V usage is TRBV6-5 and J usage is TRBJ2-7, with 10 positions matching TRBD2. The CDR3 totals 15 residues. Per germline, CDR1 MNHEY and CDR2 SVGAGI. With V trimmed by 4 bases and J by 3 bases, 6 bases remained unmatched. CDR3 residues: CASSSLAGGLYEQYF. The CDR3 region has the DNA TGTGCCAGCAGTTCTTTAGCGGGAGGACTCTACGAGCAGTACTTC.

The V gene is TRBV18, the J gene TRBJ1-3; D unclear. Deletions cut 2 bases from V and 0 bases from J, with 11 bases between. The CDR3 is 16 residues long. Germline CDR1 is KGHSH and CDR2 is LQKENI. CDR3 in amino acids: CASSPIDMGSGNTIYF. The CDR3 bases are TGTGCCAGCTCACCAATAGATATGGGCTCTGGAAACACCATATATTTT.

The J gene is TRBJ2-7, the V gene TRBV4-1; 11 bases match TRBD1. The CDR3 is 18 residues long. Germline CDR1 MGHRA, CDR2 YSYEKL. J was trimmed by 4 bases and V by 3 bases; bases with no gene match: 14. The CDR3 protein is CASSHQDFIGQGAYEQYF. As DNA, the CDR3 is TGCGCCAGCAGCCACCAAGACTTTATCGGACAGGGGGCGTACGAGCAGTACTTC.

The V call is TRBV11-3, the J call TRBJ2-7; 7 bases match TRBD1. After removal of 1 base from V and 4 bases from J, the junction contained 7 bases not matched to a gene. From germline, CDR1 is SGHNT and CDR2 YENEEA. This CDR3 contains 15 residues. The CDR3 loop reads CASSLGTGSYYEQYF. The CDR3 DNA reads as TGTGCCAGCAGCTTAGGGACAGGCTCCTATTACGAGCAGTACTTC. The variable domain in full, with the rest retrieved from reference TRBV11-3 and TRBJ2-7, is EAGVVQSPRYKIIEKKQPVAFWCNPISGHNTLYWYLQNLGQGPELLIRYENEEAVDDSQLPKDRFSAERLKGVDSTLKIQPAELGDSAVYLCASSLGTGSYYEQYFGPGTRLTVT.

CDR3 sequence reads: CASSVGLTVTETQYF. The CDR3 DNA is TGTGCCAGCAGCGTAGGCCTAACCGTCACAGAGACCCAGTACTTC. The chain links TRBV9 to TRBJ2-5; D call uncertain. Germline V gene sequence: CDR1 SGDLS, CDR2 YYNGEE. The ends were cut back, 0 bases at V and 4 bases at J, with 13 bases in the middle. The CDR3 sequence is 15 residues long.

The chain links TRBV18 to TRBJ1-1; D call uncertain. The V and J ends lost 4 bases and 2 bases respectively, with 14 bases between them. The CDR3 totals 15 residues. The V gene's germline CDR1 is KGHSH and CDR2 LQKENI. The CDR3 loop is CASSQSWALNTEAFF. The CDR3 DNA is TGTGCCAGCTCACAAAGTTGGGCCCTTAACACTGAAGCTTTCTTT. The entire variable domain, with the rest obtained from reference TRBV18 and TRBJ1-1, is as follows: NAGVMQNPRHLVRRRGQEARLRCSPMKGHSHVYWYRQLPEEGLKFMVYLQKENIIDESGMPKERFSAEFPKEGPSILRIQQVVRGDSAAYFCASSQSWALNTEAFFGQGTRLTVV.

The chain links TRBV27 to TRBJ1-5; a possible D gene is TRBD1 (6 bases). This CDR3 spans 15 amino acids. Germline CDR1 MNHEY, CDR2 SMNVEV (reference sequence). Trimming left V 5 bases short and J 7 bases short, with 18 bases between. In DNA, the CDR3 is TGTGCCAGCAGTCCTTTCGGGGGCGCGGGGCAGCCCCAGCATTTT. Residues: CASSPFGGAGQPQHF.

This chain links TRBV6-2 or TRBV6-3 with TRBJ2-5, with 9 nucleotides matching TRBD2. The junction had 8 bases not matched to a gene; V was cut back by 0 bases and J by 3 bases. This CDR3 is built from 17 residues. Germline CDR1 and CDR2: MNHEY and SVGEGT. The CDR3 sequence: CASSYSLGGGAEETQYF. The CDR3 region has the DNA TGTGCCAGCAGTTACTCGCTTGGCGGGGGGGCAGAAGAGACCCAGTACTTC.

The V gene is TRBV28, the J gene TRBJ1-4; 7 bases are shared with TRBD1. Germline V gene data show CDR1 as MDHEN and CDR2 as SYDVKM. Trimming took 6 bases from V and 4 from J; bases not matched to a gene: 17. The length of the CDR3 is 18 residues. CDR3 residues: CASSSPGQKGGVNEKLFF. CDR3 bases: TGTGCCAGCAGCTCCCCGGGACAGAAAGGGGGGGTTAATGAAAAACTGTTTTTT.

The chain carries TRBV21-1 and TRBJ1-1. TRBV21-1 is a listed pseudogene. The CDR3 runs to 16 residues. The CDR3 spells CASSSGPETRDTEAFF. CDR3 DNA: TGTGCCAGCAGCAGCGGGCCGGAGACCAGGGATACTGAAGCTTTCTTT.

This chain joins TRBV7-3 and TRBJ1-1; D perhaps matches TRBD1 (6 bases). Trimming removed 2 bases at V and 2 bases at J, with 9 bases between. Germline CDR1 is SGHTA and CDR2 is FQGTGA. The CDR3 consists of 14 residues. CDR3 nucleotide sequence: TGTGCCAGCAGCTTAGGGACACCCAACACTGAAGCTTTCTTT. It yields the protein CASSLGTPNTEAFF.

The chain carries TRBV28 and TRBJ2-3; perhaps TRBD2 as D (6 bases). Germline CDR1 reads MDHEN; CDR2 reads SYDVKM. This CDR3 spans 15 amino acids. Trimming cost V 6 bases and J 5 bases, with 18 bases left between them. DNA of the CDR3: TGTGCCAGCAGCCAAATCGGAGGGCCCGGAGATACGCAGTATTTT. Translated: CASSQIGGPGDTQYF.

About this clone itself: The CDR3 does not end in the conserved phenylalanine or tryptophan, so this is likely a read error. No DNA is shown, since the ends of the CDR3 on it are uncertain; the CDR3 is the one TCRdb lists. The chain is built from TRBV28 and TRBJ1-5; the DNA was not used to check the table's D call, TRBD1. The CDR3 has 14 residues if both end residues are counted. Germline V gene data show CDR1 as MDHEN and CDR2 as SYDVKM. The CDR3 here is CASSSPTGTAFGNQ.

V usage is TRBV3-1 (or the pseudogene TRBV3-2) and J usage is TRBJ1-1; the D is unclear. The germline CDR1 and CDR2 sequences are LGHDT and YNNKEL (reference sequence). The V end was cut by 4 bases, the J end by 0 bases, with 9 bases between. The CDR3 loop spans 14 amino acids. This chain's CDR3 is CASSPPALNTEAFF. CDR3 DNA: TGTGCCAGCAGCCCCCCAGCTTTGAACACTGAAGCTTTCTTT.

This chain joins TRBV6-2 or TRBV6-3 and TRBJ2-4; D ambiguous. The CDR3 consists of 16 residues. Trimming left V 2 bases short and J 0 bases short, with 11 bases between. Looked up from germline, CDR1 is MNHEY and CDR2 is SVGEGT. CDR3 amino acids: CASSYGVELAKNIQYF. The CDR3 DNA reads as TGTGCCAGCAGTTACGGCGTAGAACTAGCCAAAAACATTCAGTACTTC.